The rows below give T cell receptor beta chains drawn from one sample of a study of T cell changes during pregnancy in multiple sclerosis. Sequencing was performed with immunoSEQ multiplex PCR; in TCRdb, only in-frame clones are kept and a portion is missing. The table lists about 45,000 clones, 85% to 95% of them singletons, with roughly 0.55% in the top ten. The sample consisted of CD4+ T cells from peripheral blood mononuclear cells, taken in the third trimester of pregnancy. Source of these receptors: a female donor with multiple sclerosis, enrolled in a pregnancy study. Each CDR3 is given with its conserved first and last residue. The D gene is left open where the match is weak. Not all rows give a size; the values are once, few, many and, for expanded clones, a class.

clone_size j_call v_call d_call cdr3_aa cdr3_nt
. TRBJ2-3 TRBV29-1 TRBD2 CSVERSRTSGTDTQYF TGCAGCGTTGAACGCTCCCGGACTAGCGGCACAGATACGCAGTATTTT
once TRBJ1-1 TRBV6-6 . CASTTGYTEAFF TGTGCCAGCACCACAGGGTACACGGAAGCTTTCTTT
. TRBJ2-7 TRBV5-4 TRBD2 CASSLGGRAGLSSYEQYF TGTGCCAGCAGCTTGGGCGGGAGAGCAGGATTGAGCTCCTACGAGCAGTACTTC
. TRBJ2-1 TRBV10-2 . CASRILDNEQFF TGCGCCAGCAGGATTTTAGACAATGAGCAGTTCTTC
. TRBJ2-5 TRBV19 . CASSIASWGRETQYF TGTGCCAGTAGTATAGCCAGTTGGGGGCGGGAGACCCAGTACTTC
. TRBJ2-4 TRBV10-2 TRBD2 CASSGLAGGSGAKNIQYF TGCGCCAGCAGTGGACTAGCGGGAGGGAGTGGGGCCAAAAACATTCAGTACTTC
. TRBJ2-5 TRBV7-7 TRBD1 CASSPTGDQETQYF TGTGCTAGCAGCCCAACAGGGGACCAAGAGACCCAGTACTTC
. TRBJ2-2 TRBV19 . CASTSEGGGITGELFF TGTGCCAGTACCTCAGAGGGAGGGGGGATCACCGGGGAGCTGTTTTTT
. TRBJ2-7 TRBV19 TRBD2 CASSGITGLAGGYEQYF TGTGCCAGTAGCGGAATAACGGGACTAGCGGGAGGCTACGAGCAGTACTTC
. TRBJ1-4 TRBV5-6 . CATGSSGPGEKLFF TGTGCCACCGGGAGCTCGGGGCCAGGGGAAAAACTGTTTTTT
. TRBJ1-3 TRBV19 . CASNSDHGVGNTIYF TGTGCCAGTAACAGCGACCACGGGGTCGGAAACACCATATATTTT
. TRBJ1-2 TRBV4-2 . CASSQDKGFGYTF TGTGCCAGCAGCCAAGATAAGGGGTTTGGCTACACCTTC
. TRBJ1-1 TRBV6-1 TRBD1 CASRRGTDTEAFF TGTGCCAGCAGACGCGGGACAGACACTGAAGCTTTCTTT
few TRBJ2-1 TRBV19 . CASSLQRASYNEQFF TGTGCCAGTAGTCTACAGAGAGCCTCCTACAATGAGCAGTTCTTC